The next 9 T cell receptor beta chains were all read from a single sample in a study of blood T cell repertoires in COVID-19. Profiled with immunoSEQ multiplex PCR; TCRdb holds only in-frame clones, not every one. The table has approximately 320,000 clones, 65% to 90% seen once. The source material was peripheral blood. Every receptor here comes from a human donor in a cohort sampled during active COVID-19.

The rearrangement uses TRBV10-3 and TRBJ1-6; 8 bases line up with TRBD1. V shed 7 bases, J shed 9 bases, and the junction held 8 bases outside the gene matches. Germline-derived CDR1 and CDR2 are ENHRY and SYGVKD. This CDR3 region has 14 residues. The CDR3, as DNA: TGTGCCATCAAGGAAGCAGGGGGCACTTCACCCCTCCACTTT. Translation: CAIKEAGGTSPLHF.

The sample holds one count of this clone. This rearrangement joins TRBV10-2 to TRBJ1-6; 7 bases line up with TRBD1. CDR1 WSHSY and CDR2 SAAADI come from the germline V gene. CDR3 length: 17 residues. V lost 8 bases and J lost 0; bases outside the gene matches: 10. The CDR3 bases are TGCGCCAGCTGGGGCTCAGGGGGTAGCTCCTATAATTCACCCCTCCACTTT. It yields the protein CASWGSGGSSYNSPLHF.

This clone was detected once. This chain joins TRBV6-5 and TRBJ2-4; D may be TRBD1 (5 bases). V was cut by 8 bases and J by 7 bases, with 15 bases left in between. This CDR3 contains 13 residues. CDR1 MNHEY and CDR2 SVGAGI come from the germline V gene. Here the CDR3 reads CASSVAGRNIQYF. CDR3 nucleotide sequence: TGTGCCAGCTCAGTTGCAGGGCGCAACATTCAGTACTTC.

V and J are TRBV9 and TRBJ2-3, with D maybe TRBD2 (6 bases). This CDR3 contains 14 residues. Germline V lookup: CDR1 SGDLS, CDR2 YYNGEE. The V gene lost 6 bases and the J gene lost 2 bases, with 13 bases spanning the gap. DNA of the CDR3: TGTGCCAGCAACCTTGGACTACCCACAGATACGCAGTATTTT. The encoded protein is CASNLGLPTDTQYF.

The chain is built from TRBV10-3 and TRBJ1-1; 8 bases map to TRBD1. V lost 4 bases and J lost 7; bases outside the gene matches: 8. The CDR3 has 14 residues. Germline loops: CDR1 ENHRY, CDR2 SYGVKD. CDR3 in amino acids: CAISAGQGFSEAFF. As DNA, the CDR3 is TGTGCCATCAGTGCTGGACAGGGCTTCAGTGAAGCTTTCTTT.

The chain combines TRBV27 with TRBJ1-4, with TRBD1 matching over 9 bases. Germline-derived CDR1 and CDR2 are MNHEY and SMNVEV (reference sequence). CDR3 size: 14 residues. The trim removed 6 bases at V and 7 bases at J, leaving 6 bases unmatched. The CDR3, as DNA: TGTGCCAGCAGCCTCGGACAGGGGAGTGAAAAACTGTTTTTT. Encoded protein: CASSLGQGSEKLFF.

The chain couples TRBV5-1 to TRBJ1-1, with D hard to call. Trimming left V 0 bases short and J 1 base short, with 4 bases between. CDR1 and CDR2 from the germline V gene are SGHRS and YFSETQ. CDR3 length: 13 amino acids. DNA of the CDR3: TGCGCCAGCAGCTTGGCAGAGAACACTGAAGCTTTCTTT. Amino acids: CASSLAENTEAFF.

CDR3 coding DNA: TGTGCCAGCAGTCCCGGGACAGGGTCAACGGAGACCCAGTACTTC. Translating gives CASSPGTGSTETQYF. The rearrangement links TRBV7-3 to TRBJ2-5, with TRBD1 matching 9 bases. The CDR3 loop spans 15 amino acids. Losses at the gene ends were 6 bases for V and 5 bases for J; bases not matched to a gene: 10. CDR1 is SGHTA, CDR2 FQGTGA, per germline.

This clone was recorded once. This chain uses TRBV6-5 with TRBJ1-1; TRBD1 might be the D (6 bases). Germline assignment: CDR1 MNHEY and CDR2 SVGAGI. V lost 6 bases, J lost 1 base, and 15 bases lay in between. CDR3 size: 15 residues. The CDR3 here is CASREPRGENTEAFF. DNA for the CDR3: TGTGCCAGCAGGGAGCCCAGGGGAGAGAACACTGAAGCTTTCTTT.